A single sample gave rise to the 24 T cell receptor beta chains below, sequenced in a study of shared clonotypes between healthy human individuals. Sequenced by immunoSEQ multiplex PCR; TCRdb stores in-frame clones only, minus some. The sample records hundreds of thousands of clones, around 72% being singletons. The sequenced sample consisted of memory CD4+ T cells sorted from blood. Described subset: CD45RA-negative fraction. These receptors were collected from a woman in her twenties or thirties in good health.

The genes are TRBV27 and TRBJ2-1; 8 bases map to TRBD2. Trimming took 6 bases from V and 12 from J; bases not matched to a gene: 4. The CDR3 runs 11 residues. From germline, CDR1 is MNHEY and CDR2 SMNVEV (reference sequence). CDR3 residues: CASRKLAVQFF. CDR3 bases: TGTGCCAGCAGAAAACTAGCGGTGCAGTTCTTC.

The chain links TRBV6-6 to TRBJ1-1; D unclear. Trimming shortened V by 6 bases and J by 1 base, and 9 bases separated the two germline ends. The CDR3 totals 13 residues. Per germline, CDR1 MNHNY and CDR2 SVGAGI (reference sequence). CDR3 protein: CASSSYRNTEAFF. CDR3 DNA sequence: TGTGCCAGCAGCTCTTACAGGAACACTGAAGCTTTCTTT.

The J gene is TRBJ2-3, the V gene TRBV2; no clear D. Trimming took off 2 bases at V and 2 bases at J, with 14 bases between the two ends. The CDR3 spans 16 residues. CDR1 and CDR2 from the germline V gene are SNHLY and FYNNEI. The CDR3 loop reads CASSEISTPSTDTQYF. The CDR3 DNA reads TGTGCCAGCAGTGAAATTTCCACCCCATCCACAGATACGCAGTATTTT.

About this clone itself: This likely stems from a read error, as it lies one base from a far larger clone. Within the sample, other DNA sequences also encode this same CDR3. CDR3 region: CASSLTGGNQPQHF. In DNA form, the CDR3 reads TGTGCCAGCAGCTTGACAGGGGGCAATCAGCCCCAGCATTTT. The chain uses TRBV7-2 and TRBJ1-5, with 8 bases lining up with TRBD1. Germline assignment: CDR1 SGHTA and CDR2 FQGNSA. The CDR3 consists of 14 residues. V lost 3 bases, J lost 2 bases, and 0 bases stayed unmatched.

This chain uses TRBV5-1 with TRBJ2-2; 8 bases are a match to TRBD1. The V gene's germline CDR1 is SGHRS and CDR2 YFSETQ. The CDR3 sequence is 14 residues long. V lost 4 bases and J lost 7; bases outside the gene matches: 6. CDR3 loop: CASSPGQGIGELFF. CDR3 in DNA: TGCGCCAGCAGCCCCGGACAGGGTATCGGGGAGCTGTTTTTT.

The chain carries TRBV9 and TRBJ2-2, with TRBD2 matching 15 bases. This CDR3 spans 20 amino acids. Germline values: CDR1 SGDLS, CDR2 YYNGEE. Losses at the gene ends were 0 bases for V and 3 bases for J; bases not matched to a gene: 9. CDR3 coding DNA: TGTGCCAGCAGCGTAGACACTTCCGGGACTAGCGGGAGGTACACCGGGGAGCTGTTTTTT. Its translation: CASSVDTSGTSGRYTGELFF.

The V and J genes are TRBV2 and TRBJ1-2; no firm D call. The CDR3 is 14 residues long. The V gene's germline CDR1 is SNHLY and CDR2 FYNNEI. The V end was cut by 2 bases, the J end by 4 bases, with 11 bases between. The CDR3 sequence: CASSERQAVYGYTF. The CDR3 DNA follows: TGTGCCAGCAGTGAAAGGCAGGCGGTCTATGGCTACACCTTC.

CDR3 bases: TGCGCCAGCAGCTCGCCTGACAGGGGGAACACTGAAGCTTTCTTT. Translating gives CASSSPDRGNTEAFF. The chain recombines TRBV5-1 with TRBJ1-1; TRBD1 matches at 8 bases. This CDR3 comprises 15 residues. V trimming: 3 bases; J trimming: 1 base; junction bases outside the gene matches: 5. CDR1 SGHRS and CDR2 YFSETQ come from the germline V gene.

This rearrangement joins TRBV27 to TRBJ2-5, with 9 bases matching TRBD1. Germline assignment: CDR1 MNHEY and CDR2 SMNVEV (reference sequence). This CDR3 is 15 amino acids long. J was trimmed by 11 bases and V by 4 bases; bases with no gene match: 14. CDR3 coding DNA: TGTGCCAGCAGTTCCCCGACAGGGGGGAGAGGGGAGCAGTACTTC. It codes for CASSSPTGGRGEQYF.

The chain uses TRBV19 and TRBJ2-7; D perhaps matches TRBD2 (6 bases). There are 14 residues in the CDR3. With 6 bases removed from V and 5 bases from J, the gap between germline ends came to 17 bases. The V gene's germline CDR1 is LNHDA and CDR2 SQIVND (reference sequence). CDR3 sequence reads: CASSRPSDVNEQYF. Written as DNA, the CDR3 is TGTGCCAGTAGCAGGCCTAGCGACGTCAACGAGCAGTACTTC.

This chain connects TRBV6-5 to TRBJ1-1; 9 bases match TRBD1. This CDR3 region has 15 residues. In germline, CDR1 is MNHEY, CDR2 SVGAGI. J lost 4 bases, V lost 2 bases, and 5 bases had no gene match. Written as DNA, the CDR3 is TGTGCCAGCAGTTACCCGGGACAGGGTGGCACTGAAGCTTTCTTT. As protein: CASSYPGQGGTEAFF.

The chain uses TRBV14 and TRBJ2-1, with TRBD2 identical over 7 bases. The CDR3 sequence is 16 residues long. Germline CDR1 and CDR2: SGHDN and FVKESK. Germline trimming cut 1 base from V and 9 bases from J; bases unmatched to any gene: 12. CDR3 sequence (DNA): TGTGCCAGCAGCCAAGTTGGGGGAGGGCCGGAGGTTGAGCAGTTCTTC. Translated: CASSQVGGGPEVEQFF.

The genes are TRBV19 and TRBJ2-2; D not resolved. The germline CDR1 and CDR2 sequences are LNHDA and SQIVND (reference sequence). The CDR3 extends over 12 amino acids. The V and J ends lost 7 bases and 4 bases respectively, with 7 bases between them. The CDR3, as DNA: TGTGCCAGTACAAGTCGCACCGGGGAGCTGTTTTTT. This encodes CASTSRTGELFF.

This clone was seen more than once but under ten times. The V and J genes are TRBV12-5 and TRBJ2-2; 12 bases are shared with TRBD2. Germline V gives CDR1 LGHNT, CDR2 FRNRAP. This CDR3 has 16 residues. Trimming took 0 bases from V and 8 from J; bases not matched to a gene: 4. In nucleotides, the CDR3 is TGTGCTAGTGGTTTGGTCGGACTAGCGGGAAAAGGGGAGCTGTTTTTT. Translated, it gives CASGLVGLAGKGELFF.

This clone was observed a few times. The chain joins TRBV30 to TRBJ1-3; possible D gene TRBD1, 6 bases. The CDR3 runs to 13 residues. The V and J ends lost 4 bases and 0 bases respectively, with 7 bases between them. The germline gives CDR1 GTSNPN, CDR2 SVGIG (reference sequence). The CDR3 sequence: CAWTGVSGNTIYF. The CDR3 nucleotides are TGTGCCTGGACAGGGGTCTCTGGAAACACCATATATTTT. Full variable domain (outside the CDR3, taken from reference TRBV30 and TRBJ1-3): SQTIHQWPATLVQPVGSPLSLECTVEGTSNPNLYWYRQAAGRGLQLLFYSVGIGQISSEVPQNLSASRPQDRQFILSSKKLLLSDSGFYLCAWTGVSGNTIYFGEGSWLTVV.

Only a few counts were recorded for this clone. The genes are TRBV6-5 and TRBJ1-3; no firm D call. Germline V gives CDR1 MNHEY, CDR2 SVGAGI. The CDR3 totals 11 residues. V was pared by 2 bases and J by 4 bases, with 0 bases between. The CDR3 loop is CASSYGNTIYF. The CDR3 region has the DNA TGTGCCAGCAGTTACGGAAACACCATATATTTT.

This chain joins TRBV5-4 and TRBJ2-2, with 8 bases identical to TRBD2. Germline-derived CDR1 and CDR2 are SGHNT and YYREEE (reference sequence). The length of the CDR3 is 15 residues. Trimming cost V 4 bases and J 4 bases; bases outside gene matches: 6. The CDR3 DNA follows: TGTGCCAGCAGCCATAGCGGGGCCCTCACCGGGGAGCTGTTTTTT. It translates to CASSHSGALTGELFF.

This chain joins TRBV28 and TRBJ2-1, with a weak D call TRBD2 (6 bases). V gave up 9 bases and J gave up 2 bases, with 11 bases separating them. CDR3 length equals 13 residues. Germline-derived CDR1 and CDR2 are MDHEN and SYDVKM. CDR3: CASVSGAYNEQFF. The CDR3 nucleotides are TGTGCCAGTGTATCGGGGGCCTACAATGAGCAGTTCTTC.

This clone was seen many times. The junction does not match germline at one end; this may be a read error. The chain uses TRBV5-1 and TRBJ1-4; 8 nucleotides agree with TRBD1. From germline, CDR1 is SGHRS and CDR2 YFSETQ. The CDR3 has 14 residues. The CDR3 sequence is CASRTQGAGEKLFF. The DNA for the CDR3 is TGTGCCAGCAGAACTCAGGGGGCAGGCGAAAAACTGTTTTTT.

The V gene is TRBV6-5, the J gene TRBJ1-2, with TRBD1 matching 11 bases. V gave up 0 bases and J gave up 8 bases; unmatched junction bases: 5. Germline V CDR1 and CDR2: MNHEY, SVGAGI. The CDR3 sequence is 15 residues long. CDR3 residues: CASSYSWTGGLGYTF. In nucleotides, the CDR3 is TGTGCCAGCAGTTACTCGTGGACAGGGGGCTTAGGCTACACCTTC.

This clone appeared a single time. The chain couples TRBV28 to TRBJ1-4; TRBD1 might be the D (5 bases). Per germline, CDR1 MDHEN and CDR2 SYDVKM. This CDR3 spans 16 amino acids. V lost 5 bases and J 6 bases, leaving 19 bases between the germline ends. CDR3 in DNA: TGTGCCAGCAGTCCCATTACCGGGACGGTTTATGAAAAACTGTTTTTT. Translation: CASSPITGTVYEKLFF.

This clone was recorded a few times. This rearrangement joins TRBV28 to TRBJ1-5; D unresolved. The CDR3 is 15 residues long. Trimming cost V 7 bases and J 2 bases, with 15 bases left between them. From germline, CDR1 is MDHEN and CDR2 SYDVKM. The CDR3 here is CASTKRPQGNQPQHF. The CDR3 nucleotides read TGTGCCAGCACCAAACGGCCCCAGGGCAATCAGCCCCAGCATTTT.

The chain joins TRBV10-3 to TRBJ2-7, with 9 nucleotides matching TRBD2. J lost 4 bases, V lost 11 bases, and 6 bases had no gene match. This CDR3 spans 12 amino acids. Looked up from germline, CDR1 is ENHRY and CDR2 is SYGVKD. For the CDR3, the DNA is TGTGCCGCCAGTGCGGGGGGGTACGAGCAGTACTTC. As protein: CAASAGGYEQYF.

This rearrangement joins TRBV27 to TRBJ2-7; TRBD1 might be the D (8 bases). Trimming took 9 bases from V and 4 from J, leaving 25 bases between them. The germline CDR1 and CDR2 sequences are MNHEY and SMNVEV (reference sequence). The CDR3 is 16 residues long. The CDR3 DNA sequence: TGTGCCAGGGACGGACAGGGAGGGAGCAAAGGTTACGAGCAGTACTTC. Encoded protein: CARDGQGGSKGYEQYF.